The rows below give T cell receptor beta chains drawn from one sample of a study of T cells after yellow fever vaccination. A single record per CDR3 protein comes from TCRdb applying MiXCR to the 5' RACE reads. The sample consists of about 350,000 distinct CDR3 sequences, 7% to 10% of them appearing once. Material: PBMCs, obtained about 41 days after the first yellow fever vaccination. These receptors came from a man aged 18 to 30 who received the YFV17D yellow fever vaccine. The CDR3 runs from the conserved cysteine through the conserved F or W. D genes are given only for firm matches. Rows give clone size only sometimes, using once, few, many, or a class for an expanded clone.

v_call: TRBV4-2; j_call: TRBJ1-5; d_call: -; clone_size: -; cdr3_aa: CASSQATGHSNQPQHF; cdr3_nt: TGTGCCAGCAGCCAAGCAACGGGACATAGCAATCAGCCCCAGCATTTT
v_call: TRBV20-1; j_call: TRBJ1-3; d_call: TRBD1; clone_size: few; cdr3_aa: CSAREDRGDGNTIYF; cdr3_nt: TGCAGTGCTAGGGAGGACAGGGGGGATGGAAACACCATATATTTT
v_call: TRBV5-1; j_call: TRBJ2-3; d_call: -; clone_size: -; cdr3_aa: CASSPAGGDSKSTDTQYF; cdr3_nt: TGCGCCAGCAGCCCGGCGGGCGGGGACAGTAAATCCACAGATACGCAGTATTTT
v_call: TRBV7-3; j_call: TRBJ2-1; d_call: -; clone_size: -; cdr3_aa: CASSLDLGFRNEQFF; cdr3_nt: TGTGCCAGCAGCCTAGACTTAGGCTTTCGTAATGAGCAGTTCTTC
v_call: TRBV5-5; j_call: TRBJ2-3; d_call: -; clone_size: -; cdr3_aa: CASTTNGYTDTQYF; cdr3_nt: TGTGCCAGCACCACGAACGGATACACAGATACGCAGTATTTT
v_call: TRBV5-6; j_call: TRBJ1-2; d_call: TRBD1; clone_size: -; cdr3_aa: CASTQGVPHGYTF; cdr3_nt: TGTGCCAGCACCCAGGGGGTCCCCCATGGCTACACCTTC
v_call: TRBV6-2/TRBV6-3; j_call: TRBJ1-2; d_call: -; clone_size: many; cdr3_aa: CASRVTGYYGYTF; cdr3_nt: TGTGCCAGCAGGGTCACAGGCTACTATGGCTACACCTTC
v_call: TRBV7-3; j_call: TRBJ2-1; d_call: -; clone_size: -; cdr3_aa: CASSLAGDHGGEQFF; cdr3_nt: TGTGCCAGCAGCTTAGCAGGGGATCACGGAGGTGAGCAGTTCTTC
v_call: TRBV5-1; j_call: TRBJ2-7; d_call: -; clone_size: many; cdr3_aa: CASSPDILYEQYF; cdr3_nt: TGCGCCAGCAGCCCAGACATCCTCTACGAGCAGTACTTC
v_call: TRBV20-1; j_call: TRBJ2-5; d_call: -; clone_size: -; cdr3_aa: CSAGPTGEGETQYF; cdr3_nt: TGCAGTGCTGGACCTACAGGGGAGGGAGAGACCCAGTACTTC
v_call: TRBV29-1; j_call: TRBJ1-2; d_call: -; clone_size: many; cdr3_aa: CSVAGRQGGYTF; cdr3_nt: TGCAGCGTAGCTGGACGGCAGGGTGGCTACACCTTC
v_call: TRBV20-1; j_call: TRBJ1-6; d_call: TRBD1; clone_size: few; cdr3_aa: CSARARVGTDNSPLHF; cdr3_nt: TGCAGTGCTAGAGCCCGGGTCGGGACAGATAATTCACCCCTCCACTTT